These T cell receptor beta chains were read from a single sample in a study of cytomegalovirus exposure and HLA in healthy donors. The data were produced by immunoSEQ multiplex PCR, yet TCRdb's version contains in-frame clones alone and is incomplete. The sample has more than 150,000 clones; around 90% are singletons. The sample was PBMCs. The source of these receptors is a man aged 18 to 30 in good health and CMV-seronegative. Each CDR3 is given with its conserved first and last residue.

j_gene | v_gene | CDR3aa
TRBJ2-3 | TRBV4-2 | CASSRPERGSTDTQYF
TRBJ1-1 | TRBV6-5 | CASNAGQGLEAFF
TRBJ1-3 | TRBV19 | CASTQTGHGNTIYF
TRBJ1-1 | TRBV27 | CASSFSQGILGDTEAFF
TRBJ1-5 | TRBV30 | CAWSGNSGTGVGQPQHF
TRBJ1-1 | TRBV5-1 | CASSIGGAAGTEAFF
TRBJ2-5 | TRBV29-1 | CSVDGPGSGREETQYF
TRBJ2-1 | TRBV2 | CASTVLAGGETYNEQFF
TRBJ1-5 | TRBV19 | CASSIGNQPQHF
TRBJ2-1 | TRBV10-3 | CAISEYLAGGQSDNEQFF
TRBJ1-1 | TRBV11-3 | CASSSSRGGNTEAFF
TRBJ2-5 | TRBV5-4 | CASSHSGAGGETQYF
TRBJ1-6 | TRBV10-3 | CAISESDRLENSPLHF
TRBJ2-2 | TRBV18 | CASSPPTPNTGELFF
TRBJ2-2 | TRBV5-1 | CASSLNRPNTGELFF
TRBJ1-1 | TRBV6-5 | CASSYSGATEAFF
TRBJ1-2 | TRBV28 | CASSLKTAYGYTF
TRBJ1-4 | TRBV6-1 | CASSGGGRATNEKLFF
TRBJ2-3 | TRBV30 | CAWSVAGGSDTQYF
TRBJ1-1 | TRBV6-6 | CASRRGQGNTEAFF
TRBJ2-5 | TRBV11-2 | CASSLGRGGLKETQYF
TRBJ1-1 | TRBV19 | CASTHLQGVNTEAFF
TRBJ1-1 | TRBV15 | CATTGLGGRETEAFF